The clone carrying this T cell receptor beta chain has just a few counts. The data belong to a study of blood T cells in healthy people across ages. A second PCR of 7 to 11 cycles used a sample-barcoded 5' primer and a J-beta primer mix. No fewer than 2.5 million CDR3-containing paired-end reads came from each sample. TCRdb re-called the 5' RACE reads with MiXCR, one entry per CDR3 protein. The sample contains around 970,000 distinct CDR3 sequences, 51% of which appear only once. Germline loops: CDR1 SNHLY, CDR2 FYNNEI. Trimming took 3 bases from V and 8 from J, leaving 10 bases between them. This CDR3 region has 12 residues.

Sequences were obtained from blood. The chain joins TRBV2 to TRBJ1-2; no clear D. The clonotype was recovered from a woman aged 55-69 years in good health. This CDR3 is CASSDVWRGYTF. In DNA, the CDR3 is TGTGCCAGCAGTGACGTTTGGAGGGGCTACACCTTC.